Each of the 29 T cell receptor beta chains below was sequenced from the same sample in a study of Graves' ophthalmopathy and Graves' hyperthyroidism. The authors amplified TCR beta CDR3 regions from RNA transcripts. In the first round, RT-PCR was carried out with HTBI primers, and a multiplex PCR formed the second round. TCRdb re-called the multiplex PCR reads with MiXCR, one entry per CDR3 protein. This sample has just over 400,000 distinct CDR3 sequences, with roughly 20% found just once. Source material: peripheral blood. Receptors originate from a young woman with stable Graves' hyperthyroidism.

This clonotype was detected only once. The rearrangement uses TRBV20-1 and TRBJ1-1, with 8 nucleotides matching TRBD1. J was trimmed by 9 bases and V by 5 bases; bases with no gene match: 14. The CDR3 consists of 14 residues. CDR1 is DFQATT, CDR2 SNEGSKA, per germline (reference sequence). CDR3: CSAEVKGTGRKAFF. CDR3 nucleotides: TGCAGTGCTGAGGTGAAAGGGACAGGAAGAAAAGCTTTCTTT.

This clonotype was seen many times. The chain links TRBV6-5 to TRBJ1-1; D possibly corresponds to TRBD1 (6 bases). Germline CDR1 and CDR2: MNHEY and SVGAGI. V was clipped by 9 bases and J by 5 bases, with 10 bases between them. The CDR3 loop spans 11 amino acids. CDR3 in amino acids: CASLRGTEAFF. CDR3 DNA sequence: TGTGCCAGTCTCAGGGGAACTGAAGCTTTCTTT.

V is TRBV18 and J is TRBJ2-5; no clear D. Germline CDR1 and CDR2: KGHSH and LQKENI. Trimming pared 6 bases from V and 1 base from J, leaving 24 bases between. The CDR3 contains 18 residues. CDR3 bases: TGTGCCAGCTCCCTCCTAACGCCGCGGCCTGATGTCCAAGAGACCCAGTACTTC. It codes for CASSLLTPRPDVQETQYF.

A word on this clonotype: Since a much larger clone is just one base distant, this may be a read error. V is TRBV5-5 and J is TRBJ2-7, with D perhaps TRBD1 or TRBD2 (5 bases each). The CDR3 totals 14 residues. Germline V gene lookup returns CDR1 SGHKS and CDR2 YYEKEE (reference sequence). CDR3 coding DNA: TGTGCCATCAGCCCCTCGGGACGGCGTTCCGAGCAGTACTTC. This encodes CAISPSGRRSEQYF.

This clonotype was counted ten times or more. The chain uses TRBV28 and TRBJ1-2, with 9 bases matching TRBD1. Germline CDR1 is MDHEN and CDR2 is SYDVKM. Trimming at V came to 5 bases and at J to 8 bases, leaving 12 bases not matched to a gene. This CDR3 has 15 residues. In nucleotides, the CDR3 is TGTGCCAGCAGTCCCGCGTTGAGACAGGGGGACGGCTACACCTTC. It yields the protein CASSPALRQGDGYTF.

This clonotype was seen repeatedly, ten times or more. The J gene is TRBJ2-7, the V gene TRBV18, with TRBD2 matching 7 bases. This CDR3 is built from 15 residues. In germline, CDR1 is KGHSH, CDR2 LQKENI. Germline trimming cut 6 bases from V and 2 bases from J; bases unmatched to any gene: 10. CDR3 in DNA: TGTGCCAGCTCGCTCCTAGCGGCACCTACCTACGAGCAGTACTTC. Translation: CASSLLAAPTYEQYF.

Ten or more counts support this clonotype. A much larger clone differs by one base, so this may be a read error. The chain carries TRBV20-1 and TRBJ2-5; either TRBD1 or TRBD2 may fit D (6 bases each). The length of the CDR3 is 12 residues. Germline CDR1 is DFQATT and CDR2 is SNEGSKA (reference sequence). This CDR3 reads CSTRGDVETQYF. As DNA, the CDR3 is TGCAGTACTAGGGGGGATGTTGAGACCCAGTACTTC.

This sequence joins TRBV7-8 and TRBJ2-7; 7 bases are shared with TRBD2. The CDR3 extends over 14 amino acids. CDR1 and CDR2 from the germline V gene are SGHVS and FQNEAQ. V lost 5 bases and J lost 6; bases outside the gene matches: 10. CDR3 region: CASSQPGLEGEQYF. CDR3 DNA: TGTGCCAGCAGCCAGCCAGGACTAGAAGGCGAGCAGTACTTC. Drawing the rest from reference TRBV7-8 and TRBJ2-7, the complete variable domain is GAGVSQSPRYKVAKRGQDVALRCDPISGHVSLFWYQQALGQGPEFLTYFQNEAQLDKSGLPSDRFFAERPEGSVSTLKIQRTQQEDSAVYLCASSQPGLEGEQYFGPGTRLTVT.

This clonotype was counted many times. This chain links TRBV5-1 with TRBJ2-7; TRBD2 aligns across 9 bases. Germline CDR1 SGHRS, CDR2 YFSETQ. Trimming at V came to 0 bases and at J to 3 bases, leaving 19 bases not matched to a gene. CDR3 length: 20 amino acids. The DNA of the CDR3 is TGCGCCAGCAGCTTGGCCGTCCCTAGCGGGACAATAAGGGCAGGCTACGAGCAGTACTTC. Translating it yields CASSLAVPSGTIRAGYEQYF. The complete variable domain, with remaining parts taken from reference TRBV5-1 and TRBJ2-7, reads KAGVTQTPRYLIKTRGQQVTLSCSPISGHRSVSWYQQTPGQGLQFLFEYFSETQRNKGNFPGRFSGRQFSNSRSEMNVSTLELGDSALYLCASSLAVPSGTIRAGYEQYFGPGTRLTVT.

The chain links TRBV6-1 to TRBJ1-2; 10 bases align to TRBD1. Losses at the gene ends were 7 bases for V and 0 bases for J; bases not matched to a gene: 5. From germline, CDR1 is MNHNS and CDR2 SASEGT. The CDR3 has 15 amino acids. This CDR3 is CASKDRGGANYGYTF. DNA for the CDR3: TGTGCCAGCAAGGACAGGGGGGGAGCTAACTATGGCTACACCTTC.

The chain uses TRBV7-4 and TRBJ1-5, with 8 bases identical to TRBD1. V was clipped by 1 base and J by 5 bases; unmatched bases: 7. The germline V gene encodes CDR1 SGHVT and CDR2 SQSDAQ. The CDR3 sequence is 16 residues long. Here the CDR3 DNA reads TGTGCCAGCAGCTTAGTGGGAGGGGGACAGGATCAGCCCCAGCATTTT. Its translation is CASSLVGGGQDQPQHF.

Many counts were recorded for this clonotype. The J gene is TRBJ2-7, the V gene TRBV6-2 or TRBV6-3, with no clear D. The CDR3 is 13 residues long. Germline-derived CDR1 and CDR2 are MNHEY and SVGEGT. The V end was cut by 9 bases, the J end by 2 bases, with 14 bases between. Written as DNA, the CDR3 is TGTGCCAGGACGATACCGGCCACCTACGAGCAGTACTTC. It codes for CARTIPATYEQYF.

This clonotype was seen at least ten times. This chain connects TRBV2 to TRBJ2-7; 9 bases are shared with TRBD1. Germline CDR1 and CDR2: SNHLY and FYNNEI. The CDR3 length is 14 residues. After removal of 6 bases from V and 5 bases from J, the junction contained 8 bases not matched to a gene. CDR3 region: CASRTQTGGNEQYF. The CDR3 DNA follows: TGTGCCAGCAGGACACAGACAGGGGGAAACGAGCAGTACTTC.

The chain carries TRBV19 and TRBJ2-2; 7 positions agree with TRBD1. The V segment lost 7 bases and the J segment 0 bases; nucleotides outside the gene matches: 11. The CDR3 extends over 17 amino acids. Germline CDR1 and CDR2: LNHDA and SQIVND (reference sequence). This CDR3 reads CASKSEPGTANTGELFF. For the CDR3, the DNA is TGTGCCAGTAAAAGTGAACCCGGGACAGCGAACACCGGGGAGCTGTTTTTT.

The chain recombines TRBV6-4 with TRBJ1-2; a weak D match, TRBD1 (5 bases). The CDR3 has 14 amino acids. From germline, CDR1 is MRHNA and CDR2 SNTAGT. Trimming took 5 bases from V and 3 from J, leaving 13 bases between them. The CDR3 DNA reads TGTGCCAGCAGTACGACCAGGGAGTACTATGGCTACACCTTC. This sequence encodes CASSTTREYYGYTF.

This clonotype was counted at least ten times. This chain joins TRBV2 and TRBJ2-5; 11 bases match TRBD2. CDR1 is SNHLY and CDR2 is FYNNEI in the germline V gene. The CDR3 runs 16 residues. The ends lost 6 bases at V and 6 bases at J; junction bases unmatched: 12. CDR3 protein: CASRPTSGTGGKTQYF. The CDR3 DNA sequence: TGTGCCAGCAGACCGACTAGCGGGACTGGTGGGAAGACCCAGTACTTC.

The rearrangement uses TRBV11-2 and TRBJ2-2, with D possibly matching TRBD1 (6 bases). The CDR3 spans 15 residues. CDR1 and CDR2 (germline): SGHAT, FQNNGV. The germline V and J ends were trimmed by 3 bases and 5 bases, with 13 bases remaining between them. CDR3 residues: CASSLTGQMTGELFF. DNA for the CDR3: TGTGCCAGCAGCTTGACCGGACAGATGACCGGGGAGCTGTTTTTT.

This clonotype has a count of ten or more. The gene calls are TRBV9 and TRBJ1-1, with D hard to call. V was trimmed by 0 bases and J by 5 bases, leaving 11 bases between them. Per the germline V gene, CDR1 is SGDLS and CDR2 is YYNGEE. This CDR3 region has 14 residues. In DNA form, the CDR3 reads TGTGCCAGCAGCGTAGCCCCGAAAGGGACTGAAGCTTTCTTT. Encoded protein: CASSVAPKGTEAFF.

This clonotype has a count of ten or more. The genes are TRBV2 and TRBJ1-2, with no clear D. The CDR3 has 14 residues. The germline V gene has CDR1 SNHLY and CDR2 FYNNEI. V was cut by 2 bases and J by 5 bases, with 12 bases left in between. The DNA of the CDR3 is TGTGCCAGCAGTGAATTCGACCCAACATATGGCTACACCTTC. Amino acids: CASSEFDPTYGYTF.

This clonotype was seen only a few times. The V gene is TRBV5-1, the J gene TRBJ1-6, with D maybe TRBD1 (5 bases). Germline V lookup: CDR1 SGHRS, CDR2 YFSETQ. Trimming removed 2 bases at V and 9 bases at J, with 21 bases between. The CDR3 covers 17 residues. The CDR3 here is CASSLDIGHGQGSPLHF. CDR3 coding DNA: TGCGCCAGCAGCTTAGATATCGGTCACGGCCAGGGTTCACCCCTCCACTTT.

This clonotype was seen only a few times. The chain links TRBV7-3 to TRBJ2-2, with 7 bases that match TRBD2. V shed 6 bases and J 1 base; nucleotides not matched to a gene: 5. The CDR3 has 15 amino acids. The V gene's germline CDR1 is SGHTA and CDR2 FQGTGA. CDR3 amino acids: CASSTGTKNTGELFF. The DNA of the CDR3 is TGTGCCAGCAGTACCGGGACTAAGAACACCGGGGAGCTGTTTTTT. The full variable domain, its missing parts supplied by reference TRBV7-3 and TRBJ2-2, is GAGVSQTPSNKVTEKGKYVELRCDPISGHTALYWYRQSLGQGPEFLIYFQGTGAADDSGLPNDRFFAVRPEGSVSTLKIQRTERGDSAVYLCASSTGTKNTGELFFGEGSRLTVL.

With respect to this clonotype: One base away lies a much larger clone, so this may be a sequencing read error. The V gene is TRBV6-4, the J gene TRBJ1-2; D gene unclear. Germline V gene sequence: CDR1 MRHNA, CDR2 SNTAGT. The CDR3 loop spans 12 amino acids. CDR3 in DNA: TGTGCCAGCAGGCGGACTAACGATGGCTACACCTTC. It translates to CASRRTNDGYTF.

This clonotype was seen repeatedly, ten times or more. The junction shows a germline mismatch at one end, possibly a read error. The chain has TRBV9 and TRBJ1-1; TRBD1 might be the D (6 bases). CDR1 and CDR2 from the germline V gene are SGDLS and YYNGEE. This CDR3 region has 13 residues. Here the CDR3 DNA reads TGCGCCAGCAGCTCAGGGGTGAACACTGAAGCTTTCTTT. This gives the protein CASSSGVNTEAFF.

As concerns this clonotype: With a much larger clone just one base away, this may be a read error. The CDR3 DNA reads TGTGCCAGCAGTATAACAGGGAGGGGATCCAAAAACATTAAGTACTTC. Translated: CASSITGRGSKNIKYF. This sequence joins TRBV28 and TRBJ2-4; possibly TRBD2 for D (7 bases). The CDR3 spans 16 residues. Per germline, CDR1 MDHEN and CDR2 SYDVKM. Based on the CDR3 plus reference TRBV28 and TRBJ2-4, the full variable domain is DVKVTQSSRYLVKRTGEKVFLECVQDMDHENMFWYRQDPGLGLRLIYFSYDVKMKEKGDIPEGYSVSREKKERFSLILESASTNQTSMYLCASSITGRGSKNIKYFGAGTRLSVL.

This clonotype was counted many times. The chain carries TRBV6-4 and TRBJ1-1, with a tentative D call TRBD1 (5 bases). The germline V gene has CDR1 MRHNA and CDR2 SNTAGT. The CDR3 is 13 amino acids. Trimming stripped 8 bases from V and 1 base from J, with 11 bases between. DNA of the CDR3: TGTGCCAGCCGGGACCAGGGGAACACTGAAGCTTTCTTT. It encodes CASRDQGNTEAFF.

This clonotype was recorded many times. V gene TRBV15 combines with J gene TRBJ1-5; D remains unclear. V was trimmed by 0 bases and J by 4 bases, leaving 13 bases between them. This CDR3 comprises 16 residues. CDR1 and CDR2 (germline): LNHNV, YYDKDF (reference sequence). The CDR3 region has the DNA TGTGCCACCAGCAGAGAGGGCCCCCAGGCGAATCAGCCCCAGCATTTT. Translated: CATSREGPQANQPQHF.

There are a few counts of this clonotype. The chain links TRBV12-3 or TRBV12-4 to TRBJ1-1, with D maybe TRBD1 (5 bases). This CDR3 region has 15 residues. Trimming removed 3 bases from V and 4 bases from J, with 15 bases in between. The CDR3 protein is CASSFEFGGVTEAFF. Written as DNA, the CDR3 is TGTGCCAGCAGTTTCGAGTTTGGGGGTGTCACTGAAGCTTTCTTT.

This clonotype was observed many times. The rearrangement links TRBV2 to TRBJ1-5; tentative D call: TRBD1 (6 bases). The CDR3 totals 17 residues. Per germline, CDR1 SNHLY and CDR2 FYNNEI. V dropped 3 bases and J dropped 0 bases, with 15 bases sitting between them. The CDR3 sequence is CASSDTYRDYSNQPQHF. The CDR3 DNA sequence: TGTGCCAGCAGTGACACTTACAGGGACTATAGCAATCAGCCCCAGCATTTT.

This clonotype was counted at least ten times. One end of the junction fails to match germline, which may point to a read error. This chain links TRBV11-2 with TRBJ2-6, with 7 nucleotides matching TRBD1. The CDR3 is made up of 15 amino acids. Germline loops: CDR1 SGHAT, CDR2 FQNNGV. In DNA form, the CDR3 reads TGTGCCAGCAGCCCTACAAGGGCAGGGGGCAACGTCCTGACTTTC. It encodes CASSPTRAGGNVLTF.